A selection of T cell receptor beta chains follows, all from one sample in a study of cytomegalovirus exposure and HLA in healthy donors. Assay used: immunoSEQ multiplex PCR; TCRdb lists only in-frame clones, some missing. The repertoire consists of 60,000 to 85,000 clones, with about four fifths occurring once and the leading ten covering roughly an eighth. Source material: PBMCs. The receptors derive from a male donor in good health and CMV-seropositive. Both conserved end residues are part of each CDR3. Each record gives: clone size, J gene, V gene, D gene, CDR3 protein, CDR3 DNA. D genes are given only for firm matches. Expanded clones get a size class; other rows say once, few or many, or leave the size out.

clone_size: -; j_call: TRBJ2-5; v_call: TRBV6-1; d_call: -; cdr3_aa: CASSEMGGRETQYF; cdr3_nt: TGTGCCAGCAGTGAAATGGGGGGTCGGGAGACCCAGTACTTC
clone_size: -; j_call: TRBJ1-2; v_call: TRBV27; d_call: -; cdr3_aa: CASSFAGGYGYTF; cdr3_nt: TGTGCCAGCAGTTTTGCGGGGGGCTATGGCTACACCTTC
clone_size: -; j_call: TRBJ2-5; v_call: TRBV7-2; d_call: TRBD1; cdr3_aa: CASSRGRGQETQYF; cdr3_nt: TGTGCCAGCAGCAGGGGGCGCGGGCAAGAGACCCAGTACTTC
clone_size: -; j_call: TRBJ1-1; v_call: TRBV28; d_call: TRBD1; cdr3_aa: CASSLQGGSEAFF; cdr3_nt: TGTGCCAGCAGTTTACAGGGGGGCTCTGAAGCTTTCTTT
clone_size: few; j_call: TRBJ2-7; v_call: TRBV4-2; d_call: -; cdr3_aa: CASSQGFPGYEQYF; cdr3_nt: TGTGCCAGCAGCCAAGGCTTCCCGGGCTACGAGCAGTACTTC
clone_size: -; j_call: TRBJ1-5; v_call: TRBV6-5; d_call: -; cdr3_aa: CASKAAVSNQPQHF; cdr3_nt: TGTGCCAGCAAGGCGGCTGTTAGCAATCAGCCCCAGCATTTT
clone_size: -; j_call: TRBJ1-1; v_call: TRBV5-1; d_call: TRBD1; cdr3_aa: CASSPWTGVGNTEAFF; cdr3_nt: TGCGCCAGCAGCCCTTGGACAGGGGTAGGGAACACTGAAGCTTTCTTT
clone_size: once; j_call: TRBJ2-5; v_call: TRBV10-1; d_call: -; cdr3_aa: CASSESGAETQYF; cdr3_nt: TGCGCCAGCAGTGAGTCGGGGGCAGAGACTCAGTACTTC
clone_size: -; j_call: TRBJ2-5; v_call: TRBV5-6; d_call: -; cdr3_aa: CASSLAAGVGETQYF; cdr3_nt: TGTGCCAGCAGCTTGGCCGCAGGGGTGGGGGAGACCCAGTACTTC
clone_size: -; j_call: TRBJ2-3; v_call: TRBV6-6; d_call: -; cdr3_aa: CASSYVQSTDTQYF; cdr3_nt: TGTGCCAGCAGTTACGTGCAGTCCACAGATACGCAGTATTTT
clone_size: -; j_call: TRBJ2-2; v_call: TRBV10-1; d_call: TRBD1; cdr3_aa: CASSKDRVDTGELFF; cdr3_nt: TGCGCCAGCAGCAAGGACAGGGTTGACACCGGGGAGCTGTTTTTT
clone_size: few; j_call: TRBJ2-7; v_call: TRBV29-1; d_call: -; cdr3_aa: CSVDPSEVGYEQYF; cdr3_nt: TGCAGCGTTGACCCTAGCGAGGTAGGCTACGAGCAGTACTTC
clone_size: -; j_call: TRBJ2-3; v_call: TRBV14; d_call: TRBD2; cdr3_aa: CASRASGGARTQYF; cdr3_nt: TGTGCCAGCAGGGCTAGCGGGGGGGCACGTACGCAGTATTTT
clone_size: -; j_call: TRBJ2-2; v_call: TRBV7-7; d_call: -; cdr3_aa: CASAVAGELFF; cdr3_nt: TGTGCCAGCGCTGTAGCCGGGGAGCTGTTTTTT
clone_size: -; j_call: TRBJ2-2; v_call: TRBV4-1; d_call: TRBD2; cdr3_aa: CASSQRIAGKAGELFF; cdr3_nt: TGCGCCAGCAGCCAAAGGATAGCGGGGAAGGCCGGGGAGCTGTTTTTT
clone_size: -; j_call: TRBJ2-7; v_call: TRBV5-1; d_call: TRBD1; cdr3_aa: CASSLDRGDDEQYF; cdr3_nt: TGCGCCAGCAGCTTGGACAGGGGAGATGACGAGCAGTATTTC
clone_size: -; j_call: TRBJ2-7; v_call: TRBV5-5; d_call: -; cdr3_aa: CASSLEGAGYEQYF; cdr3_nt: TGTGCCAGCAGCTTGGAAGGGGCCGGGTACGAGCAGTACTTC
clone_size: -; j_call: TRBJ2-1; v_call: TRBV5-1; d_call: -; cdr3_aa: CASSWTQGSYNEQFF; cdr3_nt: TGCGCCAGCAGCTGGACACAGGGATCCTACAATGAGCAGTTCTTC
clone_size: -; j_call: TRBJ1-1; v_call: TRBV27; d_call: -; cdr3_aa: CASSTTRGSTEAFF; cdr3_nt: TGTGCCAGCAGTACTACCCGGGGGTCCACTGAAGCTTTCTTT
clone_size: -; j_call: TRBJ1-6; v_call: TRBV11-1; d_call: -; cdr3_aa: CASSLEGRNSPLHF; cdr3_nt: TGTGCCAGCAGCTTGGAGGGCAGGAATTCACCCCTCCACTTT
clone_size: once; j_call: TRBJ1-2; v_call: TRBV27; d_call: TRBD1; cdr3_aa: CASRPTGGWGGYTF; cdr3_nt: TGTGCCAGCAGGCCTACAGGGGGTTGGGGAGGCTACACCTTC
clone_size: -; j_call: TRBJ2-7; v_call: TRBV7-9; d_call: -; cdr3_aa: CASSPGYSYEQYF; cdr3_nt: TGTGCCAGCAGCCCGGGGTATTCCTACGAGCAGTACTTC
clone_size: -; j_call: TRBJ1-2; v_call: TRBV4-1; d_call: -; cdr3_aa: CASSQLRRGEYGYTF; cdr3_nt: TGCGCCAGCAGCCAGCTTAGGAGGGGAGAATATGGCTACACCTTC
clone_size: -; j_call: TRBJ1-1; v_call: TRBV29-1; d_call: TRBD1; cdr3_aa: CSVGRDRNTEAFF; cdr3_nt: TGTAGCGTGGGCCGGGACAGGAACACTGAAGCTTTCTTT
clone_size: -; j_call: TRBJ1-1; v_call: TRBV21-1; d_call: -; cdr3_aa: CASSKPGQTRYTEAFF; cdr3_nt: TGTGCCAGCAGCAAACCGGGACAGACCAGGTACACTGAAGCTTTCTTT
clone_size: -; j_call: TRBJ2-5; v_call: TRBV5-1; d_call: -; cdr3_aa: CASSLDDYPEQYF; cdr3_nt: TGCGCCAGCAGCTTGGATGACTACCCGGAGCAGTACTTC